This T cell receptor (beta chain) came from a study of blood T cell repertoires in COVID-19. The repertoire was sequenced with immunoSEQ multiplex PCR; TCRdb's copy has only in-frame clones and lacks some. The sample records approximately 500,000 clones, about 88% being singletons. The specimen sequenced was peripheral blood. The sequence derives from a man aged 18 to 29 with COVID-19, enrolled during active disease.

The CDR3 loop reads CAISDLGGDTQYF. CDR3 DNA: TGTGCCATCAGTGATCTTGGAGGAGATACGCAGTATTTT. The rearrangement links TRBV10-3 to TRBJ2-3; D perhaps matches TRBD2 (5 bases). V was pared by 3 bases and J by 5 bases, with 9 bases between. The CDR3 has 13 residues. Per germline, CDR1 ENHRY and CDR2 SYGVKD.